This is a list of T cell receptor beta chains from one sample in a study of T cell repertoires in cytomegalovirus infection. TCRdb re-derived calls from the reads in MiXCR, one entry per CDR3 protein. Of more than 200,000 distinct CDR3 sequences in the sample, around 9% were seen once. The sequenced sample was PBMCs. All receptors come from a human donor in good health (CMV status not recorded). Some clones in this sample may be carry-over from other donors' samples. The CDR3 runs from the conserved cysteine through the conserved F or W. D genes are given only for firm matches. Some rows mark clone size as missing; the rest say once, few, many or name a class of expanded clone.

D	size	V	J	DNA	CDR3
TRBD1	many	TRBV7-2	TRBJ2-3	TGTGCCAGCAGCGCCAGACAGGGTGGTACGCAGTATTTT	CASSARQGGTQYF
.	.	TRBV24-1	TRBJ2-3	TGTGCCACCAGTGATCACAGGGTATCTTGGACAGATACGCAGTATTTT	CATSDHRVSWTDTQYF
.	few	TRBV29-1	TRBJ2-2	TGCAGCGTTGAGCAGGGGGGTCGAGGGGAGCTGTTTTTT	CSVEQGGRGELFF
.	many	TRBV7-2	TRBJ1-1	TGTGCCAGCAGCCCAACGTGGGGGAACACTGAAGCTTTCTTT	CASSPTWGNTEAFF
TRBD2	many	TRBV11-2	TRBJ2-1	TGTGCCAGCAGCTTAGGACGCGGGAGCAGTGAGCAGTTCTTC	CASSLGRGSSEQFF
.	many	TRBV12-3/TRBV12-4	TRBJ1-1	TGTGCCAGCAGCCACATATACAGGGCTGAAGCTTTCTTT	CASSHIYRAEAFF
.	many	TRBV12-5	TRBJ1-1	TGTGCTAGTGGCCCCCACGATAAAGGAGTGAACACTGAAGCTTTCTTT	CASGPHDKGVNTEAFF
.	many	TRBV7-2	TRBJ2-7	TGTGCCAGCAGCTCCAGTTTAGGGGTCTACGAGCAGTACTTC	CASSSSLGVYEQYF
.	few	TRBV7-8	TRBJ2-1	TGTGCCAGCAGCTTAGCCAGAGAAACGGGAGCGGTCTTCGATGAGCAGTTCTTC	CASSLARETGAVFDEQFF
.	many	TRBV30	TRBJ2-6	TGTGCCTGGAACGCGGTTGGGGCCAACGTCCTGACTTTC	CAWNAVGANVLTF
TRBD1	.	TRBV7-3	TRBJ2-1	TGTGCCAGCAGCCTGCAACCCGGGACAGGGGACTACAATGAGCAGTTCTTC	CASSLQPGTGDYNEQFF
.	many	TRBV11-3	TRBJ2-7	TGTGCCAGCAGCCCCGGCGGAGGGAACTACGAGCAGTACTTC	CASSPGGGNYEQYF
.	many	TRBV7-2	TRBJ1-2	TGTGCCAGCAGCTTGGAACAGGGATGGGGTGGCTACACCTTC	CASSLEQGWGGYTF
.	.	TRBV6-1	TRBJ1-1	TGTGCCAGCAGTGGTGCCGTTCCTGAAGCTTTCTTT	CASSGAVPEAFF
TRBD1	many	TRBV6-1	TRBJ1-2	TGTGCCAGCAGTACCCACAGGGGGCCGGGCTACACCTTC	CASSTHRGPGYTF
.	.	TRBV18	TRBJ1-4	TGTGCCAGCTCACAGGGCCCAAATGAAAAACTGTTTTTT	CASSQGPNEKLFF
TRBD2	few	TRBV20-1	TRBJ2-5	TGCAGTGCGGAGGGCCTAGCGGGGTCGGAGGAGACCCAGTACTTC	CSAEGLAGSEETQYF
TRBD2	.	TRBV7-9	TRBJ2-5	TGTGCCAGCACCTACGACGGACTAGCGGGGGCCCGGGGAGAGACCCAGTACTTC	CASTYDGLAGARGETQYF
.	.	TRBV19	TRBJ2-7	TGTGCCAGTAGTTCCCGGGAGGGGGCGAGCTCCTACGAGCAGTACTTC	CASSSREGASSYEQYF
.	many	TRBV7-2	TRBJ2-7	TGTGCCAGCAGCTTAGGGCGTGGGCCTGGGGAAGAGCAGTACTTC	CASSLGRGPGEEQYF
TRBD2	many	TRBV5-4	TRBJ2-3	TGTGCCAGCAGCCTCGGACTAGCGACAGATACGCAGTATTTT	CASSLGLATDTQYF
TRBD2	many	TRBV7-2	TRBJ2-3	TGTGCCAGCAGCTTAGCCCGGGGGGGGACAGATACGCAGTATTTT	CASSLARGGTDTQYF
TRBD2	.	TRBV3-1	TRBJ2-5	TGTGCCAGCAGCCAAGACCGGGGGGGACTAGCGGGGCAAGAGACCCAGTACTTC	CASSQDRGGLAGQETQYF
.	many	TRBV7-8	TRBJ2-3	TGTGCCAGCAGCTTCGGACAGCGGGCCCGCACAGATACGCAGTATTTT	CASSFGQRARTDTQYF
TRBD1	few	TRBV29-1	TRBJ1-2	TGCAGCGTTGAAAGGGGGGACAGGGGTGGCTACACCTTC	CSVERGDRGGYTF
.	many	TRBV7-2	TRBJ2-1	TGTGCCAGCAGCCCCCAGGACCAAATAGGCAATGAGCAGTTCTTC	CASSPQDQIGNEQFF
TRBD2	few	TRBV7-9	TRBJ2-3	TGTGCCAGCAGCTTACCCCCCGGACTAGCGGTGGGAGAAGATACGCAGTATTTT	CASSLPPGLAVGEDTQYF
.	many	TRBV29-1	TRBJ1-3	TGCAGCGTTGTTGGGATCTCTGGAAACACCATATATTTT	CSVVGISGNTIYF